What follows are 2 T cell receptor beta chains derived from one specimen sequenced in a study of T cells in Graves' hyperthyroidism and ophthalmopathy. Researchers took RNA transcripts and amplified the TCR beta CDR3 regions from them. TCR CDR3 regions were first amplified by RT-PCR with HTBI primers. TCRdb reanalysed the multiplex PCR reads using MiXCR and keeps one entry per CDR3 protein. The sample yields fewer than 350,000 distinct CDR3 sequences, roughly an eighth seen once. Sequenced sample: blood. The source of these receptors is a woman in her thirties or forties with Graves' hyperthyroidism.

This clonotype was seen ten or more times. CDR3 amino acids: CSAGRPGHEGYNEQFF. Here the CDR3 DNA reads TGCAGTGCTGGAAGACCGGGACACGAAGGATACAATGAGCAGTTCTTC. V is TRBV20-1 and J is TRBJ2-1, with D maybe TRBD1 (6 bases). The ends were cut back, 5 bases at V and 4 bases at J, with 21 bases in the middle. The CDR3 runs to 16 residues. CDR1 and CDR2 (germline): DFQATT, SNEGSKA (reference sequence).

This clonotype came up many times. Its ends do not fully match the called genes, so a read error is possible. The rearrangement uses TRBV6-9 and TRBJ1-5; D not certain. Germline assignment: CDR1 MNHGY and CDR2 SVAAGI. The CDR3 has 9 residues. The CDR3: CASSQPQHF. DNA of the CDR3: TGTGCCAGCAGTCAGCCCCAGCATTTT.